This T cell receptor beta chain was sequenced during a study of T-cell reconstitution after alpha-beta-depleted transplantation in children. Whole-study findings and limits: Several patients had high TCRbeta diversity at day 60; it came from surviving recipient T cells and thymic progenitors. Several hundred graft clones that had expanded were reportedly the source of alpha-beta T cells about two months after transplant. T cells produced anew were the main source of T-cell counts and diversity one year after transplant.

For TCRbeta, the library was prepared with unique molecular identifiers. TCRdb passed the PCR reads through MiXCR, listing each CDR3 protein once. Altogether roughly 120,000 distinct CDR3 sequences are present, 23% being singletons, with the ten largest covering roughly a tenth. Comments on this clonotype: No antigen is known for it.

Material: PBMCs, mostly from graft donor cells, obtained 180 days after TCRalphabeta/CD19-depleted stem cell transplant. This clonotype was obtained from a male patient between 2 and 10 years old who had a stem cell transplant for chronic granulomatous disease, so the T cells may come from the graft donor.

CDR3 sequence (DNA): TGCGCCAGCAGCCCGTGGACTAGCGGGAGGGCCGGGTTGTCGAATGAGCAGTTCTTC. It is translated as CASSPWTSGRAGLSNEQFF. The chain is built from TRBV5-1 and TRBJ2-1, with 15 bases fitting TRBD2. CDR3 length: 19 amino acids. Germline loops: CDR1 SGHRS, CDR2 YFSETQ. J was trimmed by 7 bases and V by 4 bases; bases with no gene match: 15. The full variable domain, its missing parts supplied by reference TRBV5-1 and TRBJ2-1, is KAGVTQTPRYLIKTRGQQVTLSCSPISGHRSVSWYQQTPGQGLQFLFEYFSETQRNKGNFPGRFSGRQFSNSRSEMNVSTLELGDSALYLCASSPWTSGRAGLSNEQFFGPGTRLTVL.